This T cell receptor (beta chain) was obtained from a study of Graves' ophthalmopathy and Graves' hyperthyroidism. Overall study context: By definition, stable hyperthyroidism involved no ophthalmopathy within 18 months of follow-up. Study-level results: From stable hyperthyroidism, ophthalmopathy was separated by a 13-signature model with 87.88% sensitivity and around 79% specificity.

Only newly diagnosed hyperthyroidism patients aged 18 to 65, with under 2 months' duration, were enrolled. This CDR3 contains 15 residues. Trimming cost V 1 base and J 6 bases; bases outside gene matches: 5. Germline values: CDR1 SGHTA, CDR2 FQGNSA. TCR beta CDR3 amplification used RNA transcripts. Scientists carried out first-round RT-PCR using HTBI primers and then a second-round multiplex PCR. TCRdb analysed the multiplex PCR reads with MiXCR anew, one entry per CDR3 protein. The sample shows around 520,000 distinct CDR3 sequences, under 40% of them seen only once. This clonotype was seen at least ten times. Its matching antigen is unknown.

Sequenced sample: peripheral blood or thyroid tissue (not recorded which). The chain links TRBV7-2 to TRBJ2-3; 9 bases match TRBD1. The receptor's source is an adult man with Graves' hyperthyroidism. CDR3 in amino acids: CASSLEGTGFDTQYF. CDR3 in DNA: TGTGCCAGCAGCTTAGAAGGGACAGGGTTCGATACGCAGTATTTT. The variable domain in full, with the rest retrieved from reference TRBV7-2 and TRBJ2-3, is GAGVSQSPSNKVTEKGKDVELRCDPISGHTALYWYRQSLGQGLEFLIYFQGNSAPDKSGLPSDRFSAERTGGSVSTLTIQRTQQEDSAVYLCASSLEGTGFDTQYFGPGTRLTVL.